Listed below are T cell receptor beta chains from one sample, sequenced in a study of T cell responses to AZD1222 COVID-19 vaccine. Produced via immunoSEQ multiplex PCR; TCRdb's table is partial and in-frame only. The sample holds fewer than 250,000 clones, more than 85% seen once. Here the sequenced sample was peripheral blood, taken on day 0 of MenACWY control vaccination. These receptors were taken from an adult in good health. Both conserved end residues are part of each CDR3.

J gene	V gene	CDR3 protein
TRBJ2-4	TRBV12-3/TRBV12-4	CASSPGTRNIQYF
TRBJ1-4	TRBV2	CASRIPGQGREKLFF
TRBJ2-2	TRBV6-4	CASSDSPSGGRTGELFF
TRBJ2-3	TRBV5-1	CASSLVQGAPDTQYF
TRBJ1-2	TRBV3-1/TRBV3-2	CASRRQGAGNYGYTF
TRBJ1-2	TRBV29-1	CSVGSGNYGYTF
TRBJ1-3	TRBV4-2	CASSQDKGATGNTIYF
TRBJ2-7	TRBV6-6	CASNLQGISYEQYF
TRBJ1-2	TRBV7-8	CASSQGQGVYGYTF
TRBJ1-2	TRBV6-5	CASSYMGVYTF
TRBJ1-4	TRBV7-6	CASSFVGVLNEKLFF
TRBJ2-4	TRBV30	CAWGERKNIQYF
TRBJ2-3	TRBV18	CASQSPMLPDTQYF
TRBJ1-3	TRBV5-1	CASSLGSGSGNTIYF
TRBJ1-2	TRBV5-1	CASSWRGTDYGYTF
TRBJ2-1	TRBV29-1	CSVEAPLAGVYNEQFF
TRBJ1-3	TRBV4-3	CASSQDLGNPSGNTIYF
TRBJ2-4	TRBV10-3	CAISESGALAKNIQYF
TRBJ1-5	TRBV2	CASGDRGLQPQHF
TRBJ2-7	TRBV7-3	CASSLPGTGYEQYF
TRBJ1-5	TRBV2	CASGRTGRAQPQHF
TRBJ1-4	TRBV25-1	CASSDILDSQEKLFF
TRBJ1-5	TRBV30	CAWSRDSNQPQHF
TRBJ2-1	TRBV19	CASSPRLAGGRVNEQFF
TRBJ1-1	TRBV18	CASSNEAGGVTEAFF
TRBJ1-1	TRBV13	CASSLGRLNTEAFF
TRBJ1-1	TRBV7-9	CASKVNTEAFF
TRBJ2-1	TRBV29-1	CSVDPGQEDNEQFF
TRBJ1-4	TRBV18	CASSLDQNEKLFF
TRBJ2-7	TRBV6-5	CASRLAAPYEQYF
TRBJ1-1	TRBV25-1	CASSDQQGKAFF
TRBJ1-6	TRBV23-1	CASSHPTVYNSPLHF
TRBJ2-2	TRBV7-2	CASSFETGGGTGELFF
TRBJ2-5	TRBV29-1	CSVGETVQETQYF
TRBJ2-5	TRBV6-5	CASRLAGARQETQYF
TRBJ1-2	TRBV25-1	CASSEGPNYGYTF
TRBJ1-1	TRBV7-2	CASSSDRDTEAFF
TRBJ1-4	TRBV30	CAWSVPRQGNEKLFF
TRBJ2-3	TRBV3-1/TRBV3-2	CASSFYGGHTDTQYF